The clone carrying this T cell receptor (beta chain) was counted between two and nine times. Germline V CDR1 and CDR2: SEHNR, FQNEAQ (reference sequence). This CDR3 has 17 amino acids. J lost 2 bases, V lost 3 bases, and 8 bases had no gene match. This sample was included in a study of blood T cell repertoires in COVID-19. The wider study: PBMCs, B-cell-depleted T cells, or T cells were the source of the cDNA or gDNA that made up the material.

TCRdb keeps only in-frame clones here, not all; method: immunoSEQ multiplex PCR. The repertoire holds 200,000 to 250,000 clones, with 86% as singletons. Sequences were obtained from PBMCs or T cells enriched from blood (not recorded which). This sequence was found in a woman in her 50s who had recovered from COVID-19. The V call is TRBV7-9, the J call TRBJ2-2; 8 nucleotides line up with TRBD2. The CDR3 protein is CASSFPRSGGNTGELFF. The CDR3 nucleotides are TGTGCCAGCAGCTTTCCTAGAAGCGGGGGTAACACCGGGGAGCTGTTTTTT.